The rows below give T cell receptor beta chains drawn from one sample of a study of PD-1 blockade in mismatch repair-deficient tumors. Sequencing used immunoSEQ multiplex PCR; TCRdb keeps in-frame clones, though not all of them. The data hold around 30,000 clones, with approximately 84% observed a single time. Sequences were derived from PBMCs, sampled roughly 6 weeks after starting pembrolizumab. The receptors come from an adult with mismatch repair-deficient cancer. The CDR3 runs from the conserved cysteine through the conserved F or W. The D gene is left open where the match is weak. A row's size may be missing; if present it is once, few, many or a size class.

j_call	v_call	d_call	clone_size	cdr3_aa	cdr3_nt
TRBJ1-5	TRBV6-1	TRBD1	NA	CASSVIGGEGQPQHF	TGTGCCAGCAGTGTAATAGGGGGCGAAGGTCAGCCCCAGCATTTT
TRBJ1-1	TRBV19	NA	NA	CASSTWTPQNTEAFF	TGTGCCAGTAGTACTTGGACACCTCAGAACACTGAAGCTTTCTTT
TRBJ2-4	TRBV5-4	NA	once	CASSLGGFKNIQYF	TGTGCCAGCAGCCTGGGGGGCTTCAAGAACATTCAGTACTTC
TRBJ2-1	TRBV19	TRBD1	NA	CASTLGQGVAIEQFF	TGTGCCAGTACCCTAGGACAGGGAGTAGCGATTGAGCAGTTCTTC
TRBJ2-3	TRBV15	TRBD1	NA	CATSRGSRQGRGTDTQYF	TGTGCCACCAGCAGAGGATCAAGACAGGGCCGTGGCACAGATACGCAGTATTTT
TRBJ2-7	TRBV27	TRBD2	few	CASSPRRGYEQYF	TGTGCCAGCAGTCCCCGGCGGGGGTACGAGCAGTACTTC
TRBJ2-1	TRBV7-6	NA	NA	CASSLVVRVSEQFF	TGTGCCAGCAGCTTAGTTGTCAGGGTGAGTGAGCAGTTCTTC
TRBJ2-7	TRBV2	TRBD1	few	CASSEGTGNEQYF	TGTGCCAGCAGTGAAGGGACAGGGAACGAGCAGTACTTC
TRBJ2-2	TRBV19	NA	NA	CASAYGMVTGELFF	TGTGCCAGTGCCTACGGTATGGTAACCGGGGAGCTGTTTTTT
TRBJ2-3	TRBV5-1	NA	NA	CASSLDQGNTDTQYF	TGCGCCAGCAGCTTAGATCAGGGGAACACAGATACGCAGTATTTT
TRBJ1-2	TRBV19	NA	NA	CATREPRETDYGYTF	TGTGCCACCCGAGAGCCCAGGGAAACCGACTATGGCTACACCTTC
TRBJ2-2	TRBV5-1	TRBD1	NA	CASSLAPGQGAAGELFF	TGCGCCAGCAGCTTGGCCCCGGGACAGGGGGCTGCCGGGGAGCTGTTTTTT
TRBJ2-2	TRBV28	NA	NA	CASSTQGSSFSFHTGELFF	TGTGCCAGCAGTACACAGGGATCGTCGTTCTCTTTTCACACCGGGGAGCTGTTTTTT
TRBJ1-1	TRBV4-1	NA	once	CASSLFGVGNTEAFF	TGCGCCAGCAGCCTTTTCGGGGTCGGGAACACTGAAGCTTTCTTT
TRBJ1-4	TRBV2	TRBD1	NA	CASIGTGGTEKLFF	TGTGCCAGCATCGGGACAGGGGGCACTGAAAAACTGTTTTTT
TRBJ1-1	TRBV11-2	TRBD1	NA	CASSLGQALNTEAFF	TGTGCCAGCAGCCTAGGACAGGCCTTAAACACTGAAGCTTTCTTT
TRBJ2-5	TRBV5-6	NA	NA	CASSFYRRSGETQYF	TGTGCCAGCAGCTTCTACAGGCGCTCCGGGGAGACCCAGTACTTC
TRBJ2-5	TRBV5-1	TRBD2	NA	CASSLPIAGVGETQYF	TGCGCCAGCAGCTTGCCCATAGCGGGAGTAGGGGAGACCCAGTACTTC
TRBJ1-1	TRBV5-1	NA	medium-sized	CASSLEGTRGTEAFF	TGCGCCAGCAGCTTGGAAGGGACAAGGGGGACTGAAGCTTTCTTT
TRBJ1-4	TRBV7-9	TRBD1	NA	CASSSEDRGRRNEKLFF	TGTGCCAGCAGCTCGGAGGACAGGGGGCGTCGTAATGAAAAACTGTTTTTT
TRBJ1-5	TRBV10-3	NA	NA	CARYLGARYSNQPQHF	TGTGCTCGATATTTGGGGGCCCGTTATAGCAATCAGCCCCAGCATTTT
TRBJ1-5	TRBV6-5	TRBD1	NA	CASSLRQGRQPQHF	TGTGCCAGCAGTTTACGACAGGGAAGACAGCCCCAGCATTTT
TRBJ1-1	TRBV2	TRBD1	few	CASRGAPGQGNEAFF	TGTGCCAGCAGGGGGGCCCCGGGACAGGGCAATGAAGCTTTCTTT
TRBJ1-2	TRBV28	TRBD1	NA	CASSLWDRVYGYTF	TGTGCCAGCAGTTTATGGGACAGGGTCTATGGCTACACCTTC
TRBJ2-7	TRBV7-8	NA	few	CASSLGSRADEQYF	TGTGCCAGCAGCTTAGGCTCGCGGGCTGACGAGCAGTACTTC
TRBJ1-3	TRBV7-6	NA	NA	CASSPQVSGNTIYF	TGTGCCAGCAGCCCACAGGTCTCTGGAAACACCATATATTTT
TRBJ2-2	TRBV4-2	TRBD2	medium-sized	CASSQAGTSGRNTGELFF	TGTGCCAGCAGCCAGGCCGGGACTAGCGGGAGGAACACCGGGGAGCTGTTTTTT
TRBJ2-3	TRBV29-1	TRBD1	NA	CSVSGGTGGTDTQYF	TGCAGCGTCTCGGGCGGGACAGGGGGGACAGATACGCAGTATTTT
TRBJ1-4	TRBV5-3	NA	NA	CARSLAGEEEKLFF	TGTGCCAGAAGCTTGGCGGGGGAGGAGGAAAAACTGTTTTTT
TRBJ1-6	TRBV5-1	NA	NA	CASSPRVGANSPLHF	TGCGCCAGCAGCCCGCGGGTGGGGGCTAATTCACCCCTCCACTTT
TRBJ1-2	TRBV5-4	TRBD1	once	CASSRDRVSGYTF	TGTGCCAGCAGCAGGGACAGGGTTTCTGGCTACACCTTC
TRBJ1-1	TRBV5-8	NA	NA	CASSLVREKMNTEAFF	TGTGCCAGCAGCTTGGTGAGGGAAAAGATGAACACTGAAGCTTTCTTT
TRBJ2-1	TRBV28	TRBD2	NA	CASRGLGGEQFF	TGTGCCAGCAGGGGACTAGGAGGGGAGCAGTTCTTC
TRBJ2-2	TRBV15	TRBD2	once	CATSSAGTSAFFTGELFF	TGTGCCACCAGCAGTGCCGGGACTAGCGCTTTTTTCACCGGGGAGCTGTTTTTT
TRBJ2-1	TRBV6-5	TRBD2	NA	CASRSGLAGYNEQFF	TGTGCCAGCAGATCGGGACTAGCGGGCTACAATGAGCAGTTCTTC
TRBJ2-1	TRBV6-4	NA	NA	CASSGGGNEQFF	TGTGCCAGCAGTGGTGGCGGCAATGAGCAGTTCTTC
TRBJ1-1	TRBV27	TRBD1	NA	CASSSHQGVNTEAFF	TGTGCCAGCAGTTCCCACCAGGGGGTGAACACTGAAGCTTTCTTT
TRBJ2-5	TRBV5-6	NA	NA	CASSLAWGVYQETQYF	TGTGCCAGCAGCTTGGCGTGGGGGGTTTACCAAGAGACCCAGTACTTC
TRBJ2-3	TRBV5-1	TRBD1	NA	CASSLAGQGATDTQYF	TGCGCCAGCAGCTTGGCAGGACAGGGGGCAACAGATACGCAGTATTTT
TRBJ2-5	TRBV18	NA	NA	CASSSDSVETQYF	TGTGCCAGCTCATCCGACTCTGTGGAGACCCAGTACTTC
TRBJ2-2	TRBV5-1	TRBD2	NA	CASSRDGLAGGVTGELFF	TGCGCCAGCAGCCGAGACGGACTAGCGGGAGGGGTCACCGGGGAGCTGTTTTTT
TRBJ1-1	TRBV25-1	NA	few	CASSDRGGANTEAFF	TGTGCCAGCAGTGACCGCGGGGGAGCGAACACTGAAGCTTTCTTT
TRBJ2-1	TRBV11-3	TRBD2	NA	CASSPGTSSYNEQFF	TGTGCCAGCTCTCCCGGGACTAGCTCGTACAATGAGCAGTTCTTC
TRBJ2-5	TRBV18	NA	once	CASSPPGQPQETQYF	TGTGCCAGCTCACCACCGGGGCAACCCCAAGAGACCCAGTACTTC
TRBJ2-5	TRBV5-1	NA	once	CASSLGGPGETQYF	TGCGCCAGCAGCTTGGGAGGGCCGGGGGAGACCCAGTACTTC
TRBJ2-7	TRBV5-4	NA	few	CASSSWTATNYEQYF	TGTGCCAGCAGCTCTTGGACAGCTACGAACTACGAGCAGTACTTC
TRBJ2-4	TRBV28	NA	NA	CASSLSGGGAKNIQYF	TGTGCCAGCAGTTTATCGGGTGGGGGGGCCAAAAACATTCAGTACTTC
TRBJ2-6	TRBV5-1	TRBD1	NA	CASTLRTGFTGANVLTF	TGCGCCAGCACCCTACGGACAGGGTTTACTGGGGCCAACGTCCTGACTTTC
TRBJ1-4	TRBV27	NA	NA	CASRVEATNEKLFF	TGTGCCAGCAGAGTTGAGGCAACTAATGAAAAACTGTTTTTT
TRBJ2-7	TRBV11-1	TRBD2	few	CASGSALAADGEQYF	TGTGCCAGCGGTTCGGCACTAGCGGCAGACGGGGAGCAGTACTTC
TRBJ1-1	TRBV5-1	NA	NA	CASSLLQPGGTEAFF	TGCGCCAGCAGCTTGCTTCAGCCCGGGGGCACTGAAGCTTTCTTT